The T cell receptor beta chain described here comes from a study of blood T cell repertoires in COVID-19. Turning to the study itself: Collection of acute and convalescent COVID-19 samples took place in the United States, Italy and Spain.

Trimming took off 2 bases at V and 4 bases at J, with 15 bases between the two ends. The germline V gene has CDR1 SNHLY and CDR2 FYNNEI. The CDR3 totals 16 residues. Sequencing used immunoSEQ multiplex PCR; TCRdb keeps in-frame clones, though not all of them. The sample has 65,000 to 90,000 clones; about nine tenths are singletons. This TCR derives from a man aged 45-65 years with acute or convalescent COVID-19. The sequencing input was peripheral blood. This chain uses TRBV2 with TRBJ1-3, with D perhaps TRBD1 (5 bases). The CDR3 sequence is CASSERGSPHGNTIYF. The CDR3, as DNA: TGTGCCAGCAGTGAAAGGGGTTCCCCCCACGGAAACACCATATATTTT.